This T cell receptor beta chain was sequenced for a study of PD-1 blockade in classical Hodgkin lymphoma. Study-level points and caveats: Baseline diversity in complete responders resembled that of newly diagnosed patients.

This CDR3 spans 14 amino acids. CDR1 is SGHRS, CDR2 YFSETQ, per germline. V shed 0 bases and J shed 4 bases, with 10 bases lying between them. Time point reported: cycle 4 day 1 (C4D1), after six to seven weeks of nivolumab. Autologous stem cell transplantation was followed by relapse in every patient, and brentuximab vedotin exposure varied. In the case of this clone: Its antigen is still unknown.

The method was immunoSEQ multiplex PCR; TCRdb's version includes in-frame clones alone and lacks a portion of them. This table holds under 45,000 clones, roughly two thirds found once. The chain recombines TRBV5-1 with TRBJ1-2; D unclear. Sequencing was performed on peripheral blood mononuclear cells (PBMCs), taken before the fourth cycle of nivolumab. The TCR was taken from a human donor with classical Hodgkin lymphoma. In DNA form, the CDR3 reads TGCGCCAGCAGCTTGGAGGGCCCTAGCTATGGCTACACCTTC. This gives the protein CASSLEGPSYGYTF.